This T cell receptor beta chain was observed in a study of cytomegalovirus exposure and HLA in healthy donors. Study observations and caveats: Several V segments, TRBV6-2 and TRBV6-3 among them, could not be told apart and were dropped. There were 150 to 200 TCR beta chains listed as cytomegalovirus-associated. The HLA-A and HLA-B alleles of most subjects were reportedly predicted accurately from TCR beta sequences.

As concerns this clone: Its antigen is as yet unknown.

Both 60 Vbeta primers and 13 Jbeta primers went into the PCR. The protocol was immunoSEQ multiplex PCR, while the TCRdb copy is restricted to in-frame clones and leaves out a portion. This table lists 100,000 to 150,000 clones. Trimming removed 1 base from V and 3 bases from J, with 4 bases in between. The germline CDR1 and CDR2 sequences are SGHNT and YYREEE (reference sequence). The CDR3 is 12 amino acids. J is TRBJ2-5 and V is TRBV5-4; D gene unclear. The material sequenced was PBMCs. The TCR sequence derives from a man younger than 35 in good health and CMV-seronegative. The CDR3 loop is CASSLTKETQYF. CDR3 nucleotides: TGTGCCAGCAGCTTGACAAAAGAGACCCAGTACTTC.